These 15 T cell receptor beta chains were all obtained from the same sample, sequenced in a study of shared clonotypes between healthy human individuals (dated by TCRdb to the early 2020s). CD8 naive samples consisted of CD45RO-negative cells that were positively selected for CCR7, yielding a CD45RA+CCR7+ population without TemRA cells. The receptor library was made with the immunoSEQ multiplex PCR assay. This is the immuneACCESS table as TCRdb keeps it, with only in-frame sequences that have V and J called. A part of the clones is gone; compared with another copy, unresolved V genes explain less than half, and the rest is unexplained. Present in this sample are 1.5 million to 2.5 million clones, 85% to 95% of which were seen just once. The ten biggest clones cover roughly 1% of the sample. Sequencing was done on a sample of naive CD8+ T cells sorted from blood. The cell subset or site label here, explained by the study, means: CD45RA+CCR7+. Receptor source: a man aged 18-30 years in good health.

The chain carries TRBV7-8 and TRBJ2-1, with D tentatively TRBD1 (6 bases). The germline CDR1 and CDR2 sequences are SGHVS and FQNEAQ. This CDR3 spans 15 amino acids. With 1 base removed from V and 3 bases from J, the gap between germline ends came to 10 bases. CDR3 in DNA: TGTGCCAGCAGCTTAGTTCGGACAGTCTACAATGAGCAGTTCTTC. Protein sequence: CASSLVRTVYNEQFF.

The table lists this clone with a count of one. This sequence joins TRBV30 and TRBJ1-1; TRBD1 matches 7 bases. Germline V CDR1 and CDR2: GTSNPN, SVGIG (reference sequence). This CDR3 comprises 13 residues. V lost 6 bases to trimming and J lost 7 bases; unmatched junction nucleotides: 11. DNA of the CDR3: TGTGCCTGTACCGGGACAGCCGCCCTTGAAGCTTTCTTT. Its protein is CACTGTAALEAFF.

The V gene is TRBV28, the J gene TRBJ2-3, with D tentatively TRBD1 (5 bases). The germline CDR1 and CDR2 sequences are MDHEN and SYDVKM. V was clipped by 3 bases and J by 0 bases, with 10 bases between them. This CDR3 is 15 amino acids long. The CDR3 DNA reads as TGTGCCAGCAGTTTTCCCAGGGAAAGCACAGATACGCAGTATTTT. This sequence encodes CASSFPRESTDTQYF.

V and J are TRBV7-9 and TRBJ2-7; weak D call: TRBD2 (6 bases). V shed 10 bases and J shed 6 bases, with 16 bases lying between them. Germline assignment: CDR1 SEHNR and CDR2 FQNEAQ (reference sequence). The CDR3 covers 12 residues. As DNA, the CDR3 is TGTGCCATTGTCGGGGACGGGGGCGAGCAGTACTTC. This encodes CAIVGDGGEQYF.

Turning to this clone: The sample has other DNA sequences that encode this CDR3 too. The CDR3 here is CASSLELAGGTGELFF. The CDR3 DNA is TGTGCCAGCAGCTTGGAACTAGCGGGGGGAACCGGGGAGCTGTTTTTT. This chain connects TRBV5-6 to TRBJ2-2, with 12 bases matching TRBD2. There are 16 residues in the CDR3. CDR1 SGHDT and CDR2 YYEEEE come from the germline V gene. J lost 5 bases, V lost 0 bases, and 2 bases had no gene match.

V and J are TRBV6-4 and TRBJ2-3, with D possibly being TRBD1 or TRBD2 (7 bases each). Trimming cost V 0 bases and J 6 bases, with 13 bases left between them. The CDR3 contains 15 residues. Germline V lookup: CDR1 MRHNA, CDR2 SNTAGT. The CDR3 nucleotides read TGTGCCAGCAGTGACTCGCAGGGGGGGAAGGATACGCAGTATTTT. Translation gives CASSDSQGGKDTQYF.

Notes on this clone: Other DNA variants within this sample encode the same CDR3. The chain has TRBV27 and TRBJ2-7; no definite D call. Germline CDR1 MNHEY, CDR2 SMNVEV (reference sequence). V was pared by 0 bases and J by 6 bases, with 9 bases between. There are 13 residues in the CDR3. CDR3 DNA: TGTGCCAGCAGTTTATCGTATTCGGCCGAGCAGTACTTC. Amino acid sequence: CASSLSYSAEQYF.

CDR3 DNA: TGTGCCAGCAGCTTAGCCCCTTTGGGTGGTGAGCAGTTCTTC. This codes for CASSLAPLGGEQFF. The V and J genes are TRBV13 and TRBJ2-1; D is unresolved. CDR1 is PRHDT, CDR2 FYEKMQ, per germline (reference sequence). With 1 base removed from V and 9 bases from J, the gap between germline ends came to 13 bases. This CDR3 has 14 amino acids.

The chain employs TRBV4-1 and TRBJ2-3; 13 bases are shared with TRBD2. Germline V lookup: CDR1 MGHRA, CDR2 YSYEKL. With 0 bases clipped from V and 8 bases from J, the junction kept 5 bases outside the gene matches. This CDR3 is 16 amino acids long. DNA for the CDR3: TGCGCCAGCAGCCAAGAACTAGCGGGGGGGCCGGTTACGCAGTATTTT. It is translated as CASSQELAGGPVTQYF.

Comment on this clone: This CDR3 is also generated by other DNA sequences in the sample. V is TRBV27 and J is TRBJ1-2, with TRBD1 matching 8 bases. Per the germline V gene, CDR1 is MNHEY and CDR2 is SMNVEV (reference sequence). The length of the CDR3 is 14 residues. Trimming at V came to 2 bases and at J to 5 bases, leaving 4 bases not matched to a gene. CDR3 nucleotide sequence: TGTGCCAGCAGTTTAGCAGGGGGCGGTTATGGCTACACCTTC. Protein product: CASSLAGGGYGYTF.

The chain employs TRBV2 and TRBJ1-2; tentatively, D is TRBD1 (5 bases). With 4 bases removed from V and 1 base from J, the gap between germline ends came to 22 bases. The CDR3 spans 18 residues. Germline V gene data show CDR1 as SNHLY and CDR2 as FYNNEI. CDR3 bases: TGTGCCAGCAGTGTCCACCGGGACTCGGACGAGGGTAACTATGGCTACACCTTC. Translating it yields CASSVHRDSDEGNYGYTF.

The V and J genes are TRBV6-6 and TRBJ2-3, with 12 bases matching TRBD2. CDR3 length equals 16 residues. The V segment lost 6 bases and the J segment 5 bases; nucleotides outside the gene matches: 9. Germline values: CDR1 MNHNY, CDR2 SVGAGI (reference sequence). The DNA for the CDR3 is TGTGCCAGCAGCTCTAGCGGGGGGGCTATGGGAGATACGCAGTATTTT. Amino acids: CASSSSGGAMGDTQYF.

The rearrangement joins TRBV11-3 to TRBJ2-3, with D possibly TRBD2 on 5 matching bases. The length of the CDR3 is 17 residues. Germline CDR1 reads SGHNT; CDR2 reads YENEEA. The V and J ends lost 0 bases and 6 bases respectively, with 19 bases between them. CDR3 region: CASSLDLWQSGLDTQYF. The CDR3 DNA sequence: TGTGCCAGCAGCTTAGATCTTTGGCAAAGCGGCCTTGATACGCAGTATTTT.

A word on this clone: Other DNA sequences from this sample encode an identical CDR3 as well. The J gene is TRBJ2-2, the V gene TRBV7-6; either TRBD1 or TRBD2 may fit D (5 bases each). Trimming stripped 1 base from V and 5 bases from J, with 8 bases between. CDR1 and CDR2 from the germline V gene are SGHVS and FNYEAQ. This CDR3 is built from 14 residues. The CDR3 sequence is CASSLEGRTGELFF. CDR3 sequence (DNA): TGTGCCAGCAGCTTAGAGGGGAGAACCGGGGAGCTGTTTTTT.

This clone was counted between two and nine times. Other DNA sequences within the sample encode an identical CDR3. The CDR3 nucleotides read TGCGCCAGCAGCTTGGCAGATACGCAGTATTTT. Protein: CASSLADTQYF. The chain has TRBV5-1 and TRBJ2-3; D gene uncertain. From germline, CDR1 is SGHRS and CDR2 YFSETQ. CDR3 length: 11 residues. Between the trimmed V and J ends, which lost 0 bases and 4 bases, there was a span of 0 bases. The variable domain in full, with the rest retrieved from reference TRBV5-1 and TRBJ2-3, is KAGVTQTPRYLIKTRGQQVTLSCSPISGHRSVSWYQQTPGQGLQFLFEYFSETQRNKGNFPGRFSGRQFSNSRSEMNVSTLELGDSALYLCASSLADTQYFGPGTRLTVL.